The T cell receptor beta chain described here comes from a study of cytomegalovirus exposure and HLA in healthy donors. The V gene end was trimmed by 0 bases and the J gene end by 4 bases; junction bases not matched to a gene: 11. CDR3 size: 17 residues. The V gene's germline CDR1 is SGHRS and CDR2 YFSETQ. The assay was immunoSEQ multiplex PCR, and TCRdb's table has in-frame clones only and misses some. Of tens of thousands of clones listed, 96% are singletons. The origin of this receptor is a man in his late teens or twenties in good health and CMV-seronegative. The material sequenced was PBMCs. The chain uses TRBV5-1 and TRBJ1-2; TRBD1 aligns across 8 bases. CDR3 residues: CASSLEARGRGSYGYTF. For the CDR3, the DNA is TGCGCCAGCAGCTTGGAAGCCAGGGGGCGCGGAAGCTATGGCTACACCTTC.